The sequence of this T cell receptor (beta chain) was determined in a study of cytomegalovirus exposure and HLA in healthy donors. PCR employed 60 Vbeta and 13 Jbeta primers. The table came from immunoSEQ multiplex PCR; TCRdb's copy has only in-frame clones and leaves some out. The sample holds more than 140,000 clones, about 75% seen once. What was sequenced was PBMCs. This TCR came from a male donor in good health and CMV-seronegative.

In DNA form, the CDR3 reads TGTGCCAGCAGCTTAGATCCGGCTAGCGGCATCTACGAGCAGTACTTC. Its protein product is CASSLDPASGIYEQYF. The chain recombines TRBV11-2 with TRBJ2-7; 7 bases are shared with TRBD2. Unmatched junction bases numbered 8, after V lost 0 bases and J lost 3 bases. CDR1 SGHAT and CDR2 FQNNGV come from the germline V gene. CDR3 length: 16 residues. The full variable domain, in which reference TRBV11-2 and TRBJ2-7 provide the parts outside the CDR3, is EAGVAQSPRYKIIEKRQSVAFWCNPISGHATLYWYQQILGQGPKLLIQFQNNGVVDDSQLPKDRFSAERLKGVDSTLKIQPAKLEDSAVYLCASSLDPASGIYEQYFGPGTRLTVT.